This T cell receptor (beta chain) was observed in a study of T cells in Graves' hyperthyroidism and ophthalmopathy. Per the germline V gene, CDR1 is LNHNV and CDR2 is YYDKDF (reference sequence). The CDR3 spans 17 residues. Trimming shortened V by 0 bases and J by 5 bases, and 14 bases separated the two germline ends. Using RNA transcripts as the source, TCR beta CDR3 regions were amplified. HTBI primers were the set used in a first-round RT-PCR of the TCR CDR3. TCRdb re-called the multiplex PCR reads through MiXCR, storing one row per CDR3 protein. The sample has roughly 520,000 distinct CDR3 sequences, around 22% seen once; the top ten hold roughly 10%.

The sequence was collected from a woman in her twenties or thirties with Graves' ophthalmopathy. The genes are TRBV15 and TRBJ1-6; D is uncertain. Sequenced input: blood. This CDR3 is CATSRDRGFLDNSPLHF. CDR3 in DNA: TGTGCCACCAGCAGAGATCGGGGATTTCTCGATAATTCACCCCTCCACTTT. Full variable domain (missing parts from reference TRBV15 and TRBJ1-6): DAMVIQNPRYQVTQFGKPVTLSCSQTLNHNVMYWYQQKSSQAPKLLFHYYDKDFNNEADTPDNFQSRRPNTSFCFLDIRSPGLGDTAMYLCATSRDRGFLDNSPLHFGNGTRLTVT.